A single T cell receptor beta chain is shown here with its context. Its antigen is currently unknown. These donors counted as nominally healthy when sampled, but unrecorded immune exposures were likely. The data derive from a study of cytomegalovirus exposure and HLA in healthy donors. Study-level findings and limits: Cytomegalovirus status was reportedly diagnosed by the classifier with high specificity and sensitivity. As a later analysis showed, a missense DCLRE1C variant was linked to trimming of TCR beta V- and J-genes.

13 Jbeta primers and 60 Vbeta primers were used for the PCR. Study processing details: Some 10 million of the about 80 million unique TCR beta chains counted in a later analysis were shared. Produced via immunoSEQ multiplex PCR; TCRdb's table is partial and in-frame only. V, J and clone size reflect that table, while D and trimming were determined from the DNA. Among around 100,000 clones listed, over 80% were seen once. CDR3 length: 16 residues. V lost 4 bases and J 2 bases, leaving 15 bases between the germline ends. Germline CDR1 is MNHNS and CDR2 is SASEGT. The genes are TRBV6-1 and TRBJ1-5; D not resolved. The sample comprised PBMCs. This clonotype originated in a man aged 40-55 years in good health and CMV-seronegative. This CDR3 reads CASSGYSFDGNQPQHF. CDR3 in DNA: TGTGCCAGCAGTGGATACAGTTTCGATGGCAATCAGCCCCAGCATTTT.